This TCR beta chain was recovered during a study of regulatory T cells in long-lasting Graves disease. There are 18 residues in the CDR3. The V gene lost 6 bases and the J gene lost 3 bases, with 27 bases spanning the gap. The sample's time point: newly diagnosed GD, antithyroid drugs for less than 3 months. There was RNA extracted from PBMCs, and the TCR library was made from it. The TCR beta library used iRepertoire HTBI primers with Arm-PCR amplification of CDR3. Authors' methods: Identified segments across samples numbered about 64 TRBV and roughly 15 TRBJ. One entry per CDR3 protein results from TCRdb running MiXCR on the multiplex PCR reads. TCRdb's processing, not the authors' own work, is the source of the V and J calls. The repertoire has about 240,000 distinct CDR3 sequences, 20% of them found once; the top ten carry approximately 15%.

The chain is built from TRBV12-3 or TRBV12-4 and TRBJ2-7; possible D gene TRBD2, 10 bases. This TCR derives from a female donor with Graves disease. The specimen was peripheral blood mononuclear cells (PBMCs), collected at new diagnosis, from a patient treated with antithyroid drugs. Here the CDR3 reads CASSHGTGSSGSLYEQYF. CDR3 bases: TGTGCCAGCAGCCACGGGACAGGGTCTAGCGGGAGCCTCTACGAGCAGTACTTC.